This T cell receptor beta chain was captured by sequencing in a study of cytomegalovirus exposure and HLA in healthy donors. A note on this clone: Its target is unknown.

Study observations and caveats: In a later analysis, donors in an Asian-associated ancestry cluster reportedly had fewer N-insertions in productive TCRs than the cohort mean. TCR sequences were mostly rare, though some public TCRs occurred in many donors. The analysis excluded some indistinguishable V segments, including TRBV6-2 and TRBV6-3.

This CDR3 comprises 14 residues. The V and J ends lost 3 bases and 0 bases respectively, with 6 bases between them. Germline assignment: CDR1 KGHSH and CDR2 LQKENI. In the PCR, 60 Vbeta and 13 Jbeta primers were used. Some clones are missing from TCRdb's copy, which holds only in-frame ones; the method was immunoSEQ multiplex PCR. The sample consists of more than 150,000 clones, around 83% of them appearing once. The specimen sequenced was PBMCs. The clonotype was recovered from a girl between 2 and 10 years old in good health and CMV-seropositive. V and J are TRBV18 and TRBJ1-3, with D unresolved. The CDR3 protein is CASSPWSSGNTIYF. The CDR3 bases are TGTGCCAGCTCACCTTGGAGCTCTGGAAACACCATATATTTT.